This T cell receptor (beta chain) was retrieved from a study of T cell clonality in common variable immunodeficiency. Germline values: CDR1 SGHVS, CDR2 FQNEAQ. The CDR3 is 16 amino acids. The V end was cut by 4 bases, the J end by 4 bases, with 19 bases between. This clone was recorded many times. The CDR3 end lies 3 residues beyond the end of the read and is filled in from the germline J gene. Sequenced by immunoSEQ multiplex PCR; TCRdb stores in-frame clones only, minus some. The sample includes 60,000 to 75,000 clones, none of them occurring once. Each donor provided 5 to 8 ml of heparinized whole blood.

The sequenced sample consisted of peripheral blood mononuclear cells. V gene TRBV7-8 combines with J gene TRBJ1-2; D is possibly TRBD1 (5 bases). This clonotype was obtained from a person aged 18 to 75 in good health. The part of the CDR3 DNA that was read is TGTGCCAGCAGCTCCAGAGCGAGGGGAGGGAGCTATGGC. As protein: CASSSRARGGSYG. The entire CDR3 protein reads CASSSRARGGSYGYTF.